The entry below gives a single TCR beta chain sequence along with its context. Its antigen is still unknown. The sample originates from a study of glioma-infiltrating T cells after dendritic cell vaccination. The ends lost 3 bases at V and 6 bases at J; junction bases unmatched: 10. The CDR3 runs to 15 residues. Germline V lookup: CDR1 KGHSH, CDR2 LQKENI. General observations from the study: Patients with more pretreatment TILs had longer time to progression and survival.

Up to about 2 ug genomic DNA was used for TCRB CDR3 amplification. Sequenced by immunoSEQ multiplex PCR; TCRdb stores in-frame clones only, minus some. Of around 92,000 clones listed, approximately 84% are singletons. Time point specified: after dendritic cell vaccination, including at tumor progression/relapse. Only patients with spare fresh-frozen tumor and over two years of follow-up were included. None of the glioblastoma patients had an isocitrate dehydrogenase mutation. V gene TRBV18 combines with J gene TRBJ1-1; 7 bases agree with TRBD1. The origin of this receptor is a human donor with glioblastoma. The sample here was blood, taken after dendritic cell vaccination. CDR3 sequence: CASSPDQQGLAEAFF. CDR3 bases: TGTGCCAGCTCACCGGATCAACAGGGGTTGGCTGAAGCTTTCTTT.